This TCR beta chain was profiled in a study of cytomegalovirus exposure and HLA in healthy donors. With regard to this clone: Its antigen is still unknown.

Study-wide points: CMV antigen specificity of a few CMV-associated chains was confirmed in vitro. Most subjects' HLA-A and HLA-B alleles were reportedly predicted from TCR beta sequences. Later analysis suggested links between common viral pathogens and several top significant clusters. Earlier analysis looked at TCR beta V segments, and most were productive about 90% or about 30% of the time.

The PCR ran on 60 Vbeta and 13 Jbeta primers. The assay was immunoSEQ multiplex PCR, and TCRdb's table has in-frame clones only and misses some. The table includes under 200,000 clones, approximately 80% detected once. The TCR was taken from a woman younger than 30 in good health and CMV-seropositive. Sequencing used PBMCs.

The CDR3 loop reads CATTGGLGETQYF. CDR3 bases: TGTGCCACCACGGGGGGCCTGGGGGAGACCCAGTACTTC. The V gene is TRBV15, the J gene TRBJ2-5; D perhaps matches TRBD2 (7 bases). The CDR3 covers 13 residues. Trimming shortened V by 7 bases and J by 5 bases, and 14 bases separated the two germline ends. Germline V gene data show CDR1 as LNHNV and CDR2 as YYDKDF (reference sequence).